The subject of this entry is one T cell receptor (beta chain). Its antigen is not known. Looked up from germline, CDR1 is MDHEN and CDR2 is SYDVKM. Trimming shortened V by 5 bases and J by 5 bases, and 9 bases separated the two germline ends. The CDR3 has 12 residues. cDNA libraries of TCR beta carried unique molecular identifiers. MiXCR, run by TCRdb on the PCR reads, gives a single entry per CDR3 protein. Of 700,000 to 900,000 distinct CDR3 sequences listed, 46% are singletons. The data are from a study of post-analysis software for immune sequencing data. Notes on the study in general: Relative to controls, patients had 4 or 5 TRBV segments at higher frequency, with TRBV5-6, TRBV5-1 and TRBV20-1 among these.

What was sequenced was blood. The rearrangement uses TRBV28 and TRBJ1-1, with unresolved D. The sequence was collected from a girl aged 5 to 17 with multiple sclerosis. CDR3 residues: CASSGPKTEAFF. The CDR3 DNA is TGTGCCAGCAGTGGCCCTAAAACTGAAGCTTTCTTT.